These T cell receptor beta chains were read from a single sample in a study of shared clonotypes between healthy human individuals. Generated by immunoSEQ multiplex PCR, the TCRdb table keeps only in-frame clones and is missing some. This sample has about 2.3 million clones; less than 95% occur once, and the top ten carry 0.37%. The source material was naive CD4+ T cells from PBMCs. The receptors shown here come from a man aged 18 to 30 in good health. Some clones in this sample may be carry-over from other donors' samples. Each CDR3 is given with its conserved first and last residue.

j_gene	v_gene	CDR3aa
TRBJ1-2	TRBV7-2	CASSLGVRAFGYGYTF
TRBJ2-5	TRBV25-1	CASSQSGRVAAETQYF
TRBJ2-1	TRBV6-4	CASSREGQDHNEQFF
TRBJ1-5	TRBV25-1	CASSESSLMQPQHF
.	TRBV2	CASLGSAYEQYF
TRBJ1-2	TRBV4-3	CASSLLGGAYGYTF
TRBJ2-3	TRBV19	CASSILAGDTQYF
TRBJ2-7	TRBV6-1	CASSGAGWEQYF
TRBJ2-7	TRBV5-1	CASSADRGLRYEQYF
TRBJ2-3	TRBV20-1	CSETRADTQYF
TRBJ2-4	TRBV29-1	CSAAEGNPYIENIQYF
TRBJ2-7	TRBV4-3	CASSHGGTGSSYEQYF
TRBJ1-6	TRBV4-1	CASSQGRTGGAWNSPLHF
TRBJ2-1	TRBV9	CASSFSTGYNEQFF
TRBJ2-5	TRBV7-7	CASSPGPQETQYF
TRBJ2-7	TRBV15	CATSRDRASGIYEQYF
TRBJ1-2	TRBV9	CASSVREGNYGYTF
TRBJ2-1	TRBV5-4	CASSLSSGTSNEQFF
TRBJ2-3	TRBV4-3	CASSQRLAESTDTQYF
TRBJ1-6	TRBV28	CASTPTGSPLHF
TRBJ2-3	TRBV5-1	CASSLVGSSTDTQYF
TRBJ1-5	TRBV7-3	CASSLEGGGNQPQHF
.	TRBV4-1	CASSQTGTSGYEQYF
TRBJ1-1	TRBV11-2	CASSLGLQAEAFF
TRBJ1-3	TRBV29-1	CSVMTVGNTIYF
TRBJ2-7	TRBV2	CASSLDRGDYEQYF
TRBJ1-1	TRBV25-1	CASSESGGRTEAFF
TRBJ2-5	TRBV6-5	CASSYSTGARETQYF
TRBJ1-1	TRBV7-9	CASSVQGNTEAFF
TRBJ2-3	TRBV5-1	CASSPRLAGEVTDTQYF
TRBJ2-3	TRBV6-5	CASSLDGTSTDTQYF
TRBJ1-2	TRBV7-9	CASSLGGQIDYGYTF
TRBJ2-7	TRBV5-1	CASRVDPLLYEQYF
TRBJ2-1	TRBV7-9	CASSLGTYVARESYNEQFF
TRBJ1-5	TRBV28	CASSPGQGHQPQHF
TRBJ2-1	TRBV6-1	CASSEALGFSYNEQFF
TRBJ1-2	TRBV28	CASSQGGTNYGYTF
TRBJ2-3	TRBV5-4	CASSLGGPSGGDTQYF
TRBJ1-1	TRBV19	CASSMGRGGGTEAFF
TRBJ2-1	TRBV6-5	CASSLLQGSGQFF